Following are 22 T cell receptor beta chains from one sample sequenced in a study of CD8 T cells in ankylosing spondylitis. Each CDR3 protein is one row after TCRdb ran MiXCR on the 5' RACE reads. The data show roughly 200,000 distinct CDR3 sequences, around 24% seen once. The sequenced sample was blood, either unsorted or a sorted T cell fraction (not recorded which). The receptors stem from a male donor with ankylosing spondylitis or in good health (not recorded which).

This clonotype has only a few counts. The rearrangement uses TRBV28 and TRBJ1-2; TRBD1 agrees at 12 bases. Germline loops: CDR1 MDHEN, CDR2 SYDVKM. This CDR3 has 16 amino acids. After removal of 6 bases from V and 3 bases from J, the junction contained 8 bases not matched to a gene. In DNA, the CDR3 is TGTGCCAGCAGCTTACAGGGGACAGGGGGCCACTATGGCTACACCTTC. The encoded protein is CASSLQGTGGHYGYTF.

This clonotype was recorded a few times. The chain combines TRBV6-5 with TRBJ2-1; TRBD2 agrees at 13 bases. The CDR3 covers 14 residues. J gave up 10 bases and V 2 bases, and 2 bases lay outside the gene matches. Germline V gene sequence: CDR1 MNHEY, CDR2 SVGAGI. The CDR3 loop is CASSYGTSGKEQFF. The CDR3 DNA is TGTGCCAGCAGTTACGGGACTAGCGGGAAGGAGCAGTTCTTC.

This clonotype was counted ten times or more. V usage is TRBV4-2 and J usage is TRBJ2-7, with TRBD2 matching over 8 bases. J lost 3 bases, V lost 3 bases, and 10 bases had no gene match. The CDR3 is made up of 16 amino acids. The germline CDR1 and CDR2 sequences are LGHNA and YNFKEQ. In DNA, the CDR3 is TGTGCCAGCAGCCAGGCTAGCGGGTGGGGGAACTACGAGCAGTACTTC. Its protein is CASSQASGWGNYEQYF.

This chain uses TRBV9 with TRBJ2-6, with D possibly being TRBD2 (5 bases). CDR3 size: 15 residues. V was clipped by 1 base and J by 2 bases, with 7 bases between them. Germline V gene lookup returns CDR1 SGDLS and CDR2 YYNGEE. CDR3 bases: TGTGCCAGCAGCGTATACGGGGCTGGGGCCAACGTCCTGACTTTC. Its protein product is CASSVYGAGANVLTF.

A few counts support this clonotype. This sequence joins TRBV11-2 and TRBJ2-1; D may correspond to TRBD1 or TRBD2 (6 bases each). CDR1 SGHAT and CDR2 FQNNGV come from the germline V gene. V was cut by 5 bases and J by 11 bases, with 13 bases left in between. This CDR3 contains 12 residues. CDR3 DNA sequence: TGTGCCAGCAGCCCCGGGGGCGCACAGCAGTTCTTC. Translated: CASSPGGAQQFF.

This clonotype was recorded at least ten times. V and J are TRBV28 and TRBJ1-1; TRBD1 agrees at 8 bases. With 7 bases clipped from V and 4 bases from J, the junction kept 8 bases outside the gene matches. From germline, CDR1 is MDHEN and CDR2 SYDVKM. CDR3 length: 14 residues. The CDR3 DNA follows: TGTGCCAGCACTCCGAAACAGGGGGGCACTGAAGCTTTCTTT. Its protein is CASTPKQGGTEAFF.

This chain links TRBV5-1 with TRBJ2-1; possibly TRBD1 for D (5 bases). The V gene's germline CDR1 is SGHRS and CDR2 YFSETQ. The length of the CDR3 is 15 residues. Trimming shortened V by 0 bases and J by 7 bases, and 14 bases separated the two germline ends. The CDR3 is CASSLGSGMGNEQFF. The CDR3 bases are TGCGCCAGCAGCTTGGGCTCAGGGATGGGGAATGAGCAGTTCTTC. Full variable domain (outside the CDR3, taken from reference TRBV5-1 and TRBJ2-1): KAGVTQTPRYLIKTRGQQVTLSCSPISGHRSVSWYQQTPGQGLQFLFEYFSETQRNKGNFPGRFSGRQFSNSRSEMNVSTLELGDSALYLCASSLGSGMGNEQFFGPGTRLTVL.

This clonotype was recorded many times. The chain employs TRBV3-1 and TRBJ1-1; D may be TRBD1 (5 bases). The germline V gene has CDR1 LGHDT and CDR2 YNNKEL (reference sequence). The CDR3 has 17 amino acids. Trimming shortened V by 2 bases and J by 4 bases, and 20 bases separated the two germline ends. This CDR3 is CASSQSRPGGGGTEAFF. Written as DNA, the CDR3 is TGTGCCAGCAGCCAATCCCGGCCGGGGGGAGGAGGCACTGAAGCTTTCTTT.

This clonotype has ten or more counts. The rearrangement joins TRBV7-3 to TRBJ2-3, with 8 bases aligning to TRBD2. After removal of 5 bases from V and 2 bases from J, the junction contained 6 bases not matched to a gene. Germline CDR1 reads SGHTA; CDR2 reads FQGTGA. The CDR3 spans 15 residues. CDR3 loop: CASSPGLADTDTQYF. As DNA, the CDR3 is TGTGCCAGCAGCCCCGGACTAGCAGACACAGATACGCAGTATTTT.

This clonotype was seen ten or more times. V and J are TRBV18 and TRBJ1-5; 7 nucleotides agree with TRBD1. The CDR3 runs to 17 residues. The junction had 14 bases not matched to a gene; V was cut back by 4 bases and J by 5 bases. The germline V gene encodes CDR1 KGHSH and CDR2 LQKENI. The CDR3 DNA sequence: TGTGCCAGCTCACGAGGACAGGCCGGGGGAGGGTATCAGCCCCAGCATTTT. Translation: CASSRGQAGGGYQPQHF. The whole variable domain, filled in from reference TRBV18 and TRBJ1-5, reads NAGVMQNPRHLVRRRGQEARLRCSPMKGHSHVYWYRQLPEEGLKFMVYLQKENIIDESGMPKERFSAEFPKEGPSILRIQQVVRGDSAAYFCASSRGQAGGGYQPQHFGDGTRLSIL.

This clonotype was detected ten times or more. The chain employs TRBV6-2 or TRBV6-3 and TRBJ2-3; the match to TRBD2 covers 11 bases. The CDR3 consists of 16 residues. Germline V CDR1 and CDR2: MNHEY, SVGEGT. The V segment lost 4 bases and the J segment 2 bases; nucleotides outside the gene matches: 5. CDR3 protein: CASSSGLAVVTDTQYF. CDR3 coding DNA: TGTGCCAGCAGTTCGGGACTAGCGGTGGTCACAGATACGCAGTATTTT.

V usage is TRBV12-3 or TRBV12-4 and J usage is TRBJ1-4; D not certain. This CDR3 has 13 residues. The germline V and J ends were trimmed by 6 bases and 6 bases, with 11 bases remaining between them. The CDR3 DNA reads TGTGCCAGCAGGGCACGATCAGATGAAAAACTGTTTTTT. Its translation is CASRARSDEKLFF.

This clonotype was recorded many times. This chain links TRBV9 with TRBJ2-2; 8 nucleotides agree with TRBD2. The germline V gene encodes CDR1 SGDLS and CDR2 YYNGEE. The J segment lost 5 bases and the V segment lost 0 bases, leaving 6 bases of the junction unmatched. The CDR3 sequence is 16 residues long. The CDR3 DNA sequence: TGTGCCAGCAGCGTAGATCCCGGCGGGAGGACCGGGGAGCTGTTTTTT. It yields the protein CASSVDPGGRTGELFF.

This clonotype was seen many times. The gene calls are TRBV5-1 and TRBJ1-3; a weak D match, TRBD1 (6 bases). The germline V and J ends were trimmed by 3 bases and 3 bases, with 13 bases remaining between them. The CDR3 runs 15 residues. Germline V gene lookup returns CDR1 SGHRS and CDR2 YFSETQ. DNA for the CDR3: TGCGCCAGCAGCTCGGGGGGCAGGGATGGAAACACCATATATTTT. Protein product: CASSSGGRDGNTIYF.

The sample holds many counts of this clonotype. V and J are TRBV7-2 and TRBJ2-1; 8 nucleotides align to TRBD2. The junction had 0 bases not matched to a gene; V was cut back by 2 bases and J by 3 bases. This CDR3 has 14 residues. Germline CDR1 is SGHTA and CDR2 is FQGNSA. The CDR3 here is CASSLTSGYNEQFF. The CDR3 bases are TGTGCCAGCAGCTTAACTAGCGGCTACAATGAGCAGTTCTTC. Together with reference TRBV7-2 and TRBJ2-1, the CDR3 gives the full variable domain: GAGVSQSPSNKVTEKGKDVELRCDPISGHTALYWYRQSLGQGLEFLIYFQGNSAPDKSGLPSDRFSAERTGGSVSTLTIQRTQQEDSAVYLCASSLTSGYNEQFFGPGTRLTVL.

This clonotype was counted between two and nine times. V is TRBV20-1 and J is TRBJ1-1, with D perhaps matching TRBD1 (6 bases). Germline loops: CDR1 DFQATT, CDR2 SNEGSKA (reference sequence). V was shortened by 1 base and J by 2 bases, with 8 bases between the two germline ends. The CDR3 totals 13 residues. The DNA of the CDR3 is TGCAGTGCTAGAGGGGGGGCCAACACTGAAGCTTTCTTT. Its translation: CSARGGANTEAFF.

The chain uses TRBV25-1 and TRBJ1-6; a weak D match, TRBD1 (5 bases). V was shortened by 5 bases and J by 10 bases, with 12 bases between the two germline ends. The CDR3 length is 13 residues. Germline V CDR1 and CDR2: MGHDK, SYGVNS. The CDR3 coding sequence is TGTGCCAGCAGTTGGGACGGGGACTCACCCCTCCACTTT. Encoded protein: CASSWDGDSPLHF.

The sample holds a few counts of this clonotype. The chain links TRBV29-1 to TRBJ2-7; TRBD2 is a possible D gene (7 bases). The V gene's germline CDR1 is SQVTM and CDR2 ANQGSEA. This CDR3 is 13 amino acids long. The germline V and J ends were trimmed by 6 bases and 3 bases, with 15 bases remaining between them. The CDR3 nucleotides are TGCAGCGTCCGGGGGGCAGGGAGCTACGAGCAGTACTTC. It is translated as CSVRGAGSYEQYF.

This clonotype came up a few times. The CDR3 is CASHRLAGDNEQFF. The DNA for the CDR3 is TGTGCCAGCCATCGACTAGCGGGGGACAATGAGCAGTTCTTC. This sequence joins TRBV12-3 or TRBV12-4 and TRBJ2-1, with TRBD2 identical over 12 bases. This CDR3 has 14 residues. V gave up 8 bases and J gave up 5 bases; unmatched junction bases: 4.

This chain connects TRBV20-1 to TRBJ2-7; D is unresolved. V was clipped by 1 base and J by 5 bases, with 9 bases between them. The CDR3 length is 12 residues. Germline V gene lookup returns CDR1 DFQATT and CDR2 SNEGSKA (reference sequence). CDR3 in DNA: TGCAGTGCTAGAGTCGTAAAAGACGAGCAGTACTTC. It yields the protein CSARVVKDEQYF.

This clonotype showed up just a few times. The V call is TRBV7-6, the J call TRBJ1-4; D remains unclear. Trimming took 11 bases from V and 6 from J, leaving 13 bases between them. There are 12 residues in the CDR3. The germline gives CDR1 SGHVS, CDR2 FNYEAQ. The DNA of the CDR3 is TGTGCCTGCGGCAGTTGGTATGAAAAACTGTTTTTT. Amino acid sequence: CACGSWYEKLFF.

As to this clonotype: Given a much more abundant clone one base away, this may be a read error. The DNA of the CDR3 is TGTGCCACCAGTGATAGCGGGTTGGAAGGTACGCAGTATTTT. The encoded protein is CATSDSGLEGTQYF. This chain links TRBV24-1 with TRBJ2-3, with D perhaps TRBD2 (6 bases). V was pared by 3 bases and J by 8 bases, with 14 bases between. The CDR3 consists of 14 residues. Germline V gene lookup returns CDR1 KGHDR and CDR2 SFDVKD.